Each of the 23 T cell receptor beta chains below was sequenced from the same sample in a study of T cell repertoires in cytomegalovirus infection. TCRdb fed the reads into MiXCR, producing one record per CDR3 protein. The sample yields roughly 300,000 distinct CDR3 sequences, roughly a quarter seen once. Sequencing was carried out using PBMCs. The receptors shown here come from a human donor in good health (CMV status not recorded). Some clones in this sample may be carry-over from other donors' samples.

The V call is TRBV2, the J call TRBJ1-1, with no clear D. In germline, CDR1 is SNHLY, CDR2 FYNNEI. This CDR3 is 15 amino acids long. The V and J ends lost 1 base and 5 bases respectively, with 14 bases between them. The CDR3 sequence: CASSEGGGRLTEAFF. CDR3 coding DNA: TGTGCCAGCAGTGAAGGGGGAGGGAGGTTGACTGAAGCTTTCTTT.

The rearrangement links TRBV29-1 to TRBJ1-2; TRBD1 agrees at 11 bases. CDR3 length: 12 amino acids. Per the germline V gene, CDR1 is SQVTM and CDR2 is ANQGSEA. V dropped 6 bases and J dropped 7; count of bases not matched to a gene: 4. The CDR3 DNA follows: TGCAGCGTCATGGACAGGGGGCTTGGCTACACCTTC. It encodes CSVMDRGLGYTF.

The table lists this clonotype with a few counts. The V and J genes are TRBV6-5 and TRBJ1-2; a possible D gene is TRBD1 (5 bases). Trimming took 4 bases from V and 4 from J, leaving 13 bases between them. From germline, CDR1 is MNHEY and CDR2 SVGAGI. The CDR3 is made up of 14 amino acids. This chain's CDR3 is CASSLGGFPYGYTF. Here the CDR3 DNA reads TGTGCCAGCAGTTTGGGGGGATTCCCCTATGGCTACACCTTC.

This clonotype was recorded a few times. A much larger clonotype is one base distant, so this may be a read error. The chain employs TRBV7-2 and TRBJ1-4; D not certain. The CDR3 totals 14 residues. Looked up from germline, CDR1 is SGHTA and CDR2 is FQGNSA. Trimming pared 7 bases from V and 3 bases from J, leaving 12 bases between. This CDR3 reads CASNLEVANEKLFF. The CDR3 DNA reads as TGTGCCAGCAACCTGGAGGTGGCTAATGAAAAACTGTTTTTT. Combining the CDR3 with reference TRBV7-2 and TRBJ1-4 gives the whole variable domain GAGVSQSPSNKVTEKGKDVELRCDPISGHTALYWYRQSLGQGLEFLIYFQGNSAPDKSGLPSDRFSAERTGGSVSTLTIQRTQQEDSAVYLCASNLEVANEKLFFGSGTQLSVL.

The rearrangement links TRBV28 to TRBJ2-7; possibly TRBD1 for D (6 bases). Germline V CDR1 and CDR2: MDHEN, SYDVKM. Between the trimmed V and J ends, which lost 5 bases and 8 bases, there was a span of 22 bases. The CDR3 length is 15 residues. DNA for the CDR3: TGTGCCAGCAGTCCCGTCGGGCAGGGGATTAGGAAGCAGTACTTC. Encoded protein: CASSPVGQGIRKQYF.

This clonotype was found many times. The chain recombines TRBV7-9 with TRBJ2-2, with 7 bases lining up with TRBD2. Germline lookup yields CDR1 SEHNR and CDR2 FQNEAQ (reference sequence). The CDR3 runs to 18 residues. V was clipped by 6 bases and J by 1 base; unmatched bases: 14. The CDR3 nucleotides read TGTGCCAGCAGTCAATTAACGCTGGCGGGAGAGAACACCGGGGAGCTGTTTTTT. Translating it yields CASSQLTLAGENTGELFF. The full variable domain, with the rest looked up from reference TRBV7-9 and TRBJ2-2, is DTGVSQNPRHKITKRGQNVTFRCDPISEHNRLYWYRQTLGQGPEFLTYFQNEAQLEKSRLLSDRFSAERPKGSFSTLEIQRTEQGDSAMYLCASSQLTLAGENTGELFFGEGSRLTVL.

This chain connects TRBV19 to TRBJ1-1; D not resolved. The V end lost 5 bases, the J end lost 10 bases, and 14 bases lay between the germline ends. Germline lookup yields CDR1 LNHDA and CDR2 SQIVND (reference sequence). This CDR3 has 12 residues. In DNA form, the CDR3 reads TGTGCCAGTAGTCCCTCGGTCATGGGAGCTTTCTTT. Its translation is CASSPSVMGAFF.

This clonotype turned up a few times. The rearrangement joins TRBV24-1 to TRBJ2-1; D perhaps matches TRBD2 (7 bases). V was clipped by 5 bases and J by 2 bases, with 15 bases between them. The germline CDR1 and CDR2 sequences are KGHDR and SFDVKD. This CDR3 comprises 16 residues. CDR3 coding DNA: TGTGCCACCAGTGGTTATCGGGGGGCCGCCTACAATGAGCAGTTCTTC. The encoded protein is CATSGYRGAAYNEQFF.

This clonotype was found many times. The junction and the germline gene differ at one end; a read error may be behind it. The J gene is TRBJ2-7, the V gene TRBV12-3 or TRBV12-4; TRBD2 matches 14 bases. The CDR3 totals 12 residues. The CDR3 sequence: CASSTGLAGAHF. The CDR3 DNA reads TGTGCCAGCAGTACGGGACTAGCGGGAGCCCACTTC.

The chain joins TRBV6-2 or TRBV6-3 to TRBJ2-7, with 10 bases matching TRBD2. With V trimmed by 4 bases and J by 4 bases, 4 bases remained unmatched. The CDR3 contains 14 residues. CDR1 and CDR2 (germline): MNHEY, SVGEGT. The CDR3 region has the DNA TGTGCCAGCAGTTGGACTAGCGGAAGATACGAGCAGTACTTC. This translates into CASSWTSGRYEQYF.

This clonotype has at least ten counts. Here the CDR3 reads CASSLIGGPRTGELFF. The CDR3 DNA reads TGTGCCAGCAGCTTAATCGGGGGGCCTCGCACCGGGGAGCTGTTTTTT. V gene TRBV7-2 combines with J gene TRBJ2-2, with a tentative D call TRBD2 (7 bases). Between the trimmed V and J ends, which lost 2 bases and 4 bases, there was a span of 14 bases. CDR3 length equals 16 residues. The germline V gene encodes CDR1 SGHTA and CDR2 FQGNSA.

This clonotype was observed at least ten times. The genes are TRBV6-6 and TRBJ2-7, with 7 bases that match TRBD2. CDR1 and CDR2 (germline): MNHNY, SVGAGI (reference sequence). The CDR3 spans 15 residues. With V trimmed by 6 bases and J by 3 bases, 11 bases remained unmatched. The CDR3 loop reads CASRLLADSLYEQYF. CDR3 in DNA: TGTGCCAGCAGACTTCTAGCGGACTCCCTCTACGAGCAGTACTTC.

The chain couples TRBV29-1 to TRBJ1-2; TRBD1 matches at 9 bases. This CDR3 has 13 residues. The V and J ends lost 3 bases and 5 bases, in that order; junction bases with no gene match: 4. Germline V gene lookup returns CDR1 SQVTM and CDR2 ANQGSEA. This CDR3 reads CSVDTGGWYGYTF. Here the CDR3 DNA reads TGCAGCGTTGACACAGGGGGCTGGTATGGCTACACCTTC.

The table lists this clonotype with many counts. The rearrangement uses TRBV5-8 and TRBJ2-7, with D unresolved. Germline V gene sequence: CDR1 SGHTS, CDR2 YDEGEE. V lost 1 base and J lost 6, with 11 bases in between. The CDR3 consists of 13 residues. The CDR3 spells CASSLRRLGEQYF. In nucleotides, the CDR3 is TGTGCCAGCAGCTTGCGTCGTTTGGGCGAGCAGTACTTC. The entire variable domain, with the rest obtained from reference TRBV5-8 and TRBJ2-7, is as follows: EAGVTQSPTHLIKTRGQQATLRCSPISGHTSVYWYQQALGLGLQFLLWYDEGEERNRGNFPPRFSGRQFPNYSSELNVNALELEDSALYLCASSLRRLGEQYFGPGTRLTVT.

This clonotype was observed many times. The V gene is TRBV7-6, the J gene TRBJ1-5; 7 nucleotides line up with TRBD1. From germline, CDR1 is SGHVS and CDR2 FNYEAQ. The CDR3 spans 16 residues. V trimming: 5 bases; J trimming: 0 bases; junction bases outside the gene matches: 7. The CDR3 nucleotides read TGTGCCAGCAGCGCCACCCACAGGGGTAGCAATCAGCCCCAGCATTTT. Amino acids: CASSATHRGSNQPQHF.

The genes are TRBV18 and TRBJ1-1, with 9 bases fitting TRBD1. The CDR3 totals 17 residues. V shed 0 bases, J shed 5 bases, and the junction held 10 bases outside the gene matches. Looked up from germline, CDR1 is KGHSH and CDR2 is LQKENI. For the CDR3, the DNA is TGTGCCAGCTCACCACCGTGGGACAGGGCATCGTTAACTGAAGCTTTCTTT. Its translation is CASSPPWDRASLTEAFF.

The chain carries TRBV12-3 or TRBV12-4 and TRBJ1-1; D not certain. This CDR3 spans 14 amino acids. The V end lost 7 bases, the J end lost 0 bases, and 12 bases lay between the germline ends. The CDR3 here is CASTSQVVNTEAFF. The CDR3 nucleotides are TGTGCCAGCACCTCCCAGGTTGTGAACACTGAAGCTTTCTTT.

Concerning this clonotype: At one end, the junction sequence differs from germline, possibly due to a read error. This chain links TRBV7-3 with TRBJ2-2; tentatively, D is TRBD2 (6 bases). The CDR3 length is 15 residues. Per the germline V gene, CDR1 is SGHTA and CDR2 is FQGTGA. The CDR3: CASSPRPGVTRELFF. The CDR3, as DNA: TGTGCCAGCAGCCCCCGCCCGGGAGTCACCAGGGAGCTGTTTTTT.

The chain couples TRBV7-2 to TRBJ1-2; D gene unclear. Germline V gene sequence: CDR1 SGHTA, CDR2 FQGNSA. Trimming pared 6 bases from V and 10 bases from J, leaving 15 bases between. The CDR3 sequence is 12 residues long. The CDR3 loop is CASSPYGDYYTF. CDR3 nucleotide sequence: TGTGCCAGCAGTCCATACGGGGATTACTACACCTTC. The entire variable domain, with the rest obtained from reference TRBV7-2 and TRBJ1-2, is as follows: GAGVSQSPSNKVTEKGKDVELRCDPISGHTALYWYRQSLGQGLEFLIYFQGNSAPDKSGLPSDRFSAERTGGSVSTLTIQRTQQEDSAVYLCASSPYGDYYTFGSGTRLTVV.

The gene calls are TRBV11-2 and TRBJ2-3, with 7 nucleotides matching TRBD2. Trimming cost V 6 bases and J 1 base; bases outside gene matches: 4. Germline loops: CDR1 SGHAT, CDR2 FQNNGV. There are 14 residues in the CDR3. The CDR3 is CASRLSGGTDTQYF. In nucleotides, the CDR3 is TGTGCCAGCAGATTAAGCGGGGGCACAGATACGCAGTATTTT.

This clonotype was detected many times. The V gene is TRBV7-2, the J gene TRBJ2-7; 9 positions match TRBD1. CDR1 is SGHTA, CDR2 FQGNSA, per germline. V was clipped by 4 bases and J by 7 bases; unmatched bases: 11. This CDR3 spans 15 amino acids. The CDR3 region is CASSYRPGQGVEQYF. For the CDR3, the DNA is TGTGCCAGCAGCTACAGACCGGGACAGGGTGTTGAGCAGTACTTC.

The chain couples TRBV6-1 to TRBJ2-7, with D tentatively TRBD1 (6 bases). The CDR3 consists of 14 residues. CDR1 is MNHNS, CDR2 SASEGT, per germline. V was trimmed by 3 bases and J by 3 bases, leaving 12 bases between them. The DNA for the CDR3 is TGTGCCAGCAGTGACAGGGGAAGGGGCTACGAGCAGTACTTC. Its protein product is CASSDRGRGYEQYF.

Worth noting for this clonotype: A much larger clone differs by one base, so this may be a read error. This sequence joins TRBV7-2 and TRBJ2-3; 8 positions agree with TRBD2. V lost 2 bases and J lost 4; bases outside the gene matches: 5. This CDR3 contains 15 residues. Germline-derived CDR1 and CDR2 are SGHTA and FQGNSA. This CDR3 reads CASSLRAGAADTQYF. CDR3 nucleotides: TGTGCCAGCAGCTTAAGAGCGGGAGCCGCAGATACGCAGTATTTT. Filled out from reference TRBV7-2 and TRBJ2-3, the complete variable domain reads GAGVSQSPSNKVTEKGKDVELRCDPISGHTALYWYRQSLGQGLEFLIYFQGNSAPDKSGLPSDRFSAERTGGSVSTLTIQRTQQEDSAVYLCASSLRAGAADTQYFGPGTRLTVL.